What follows describes a single TCR beta chain. The germline gives CDR1 SGHTA, CDR2 FQGNSA. With V trimmed by 0 bases and J by 7 bases, 7 bases remained unmatched. There are 16 residues in the CDR3. This sample was included in a study of blood T cell repertoires in COVID-19. In the study overall: Acute and convalescent COVID-19 samples came from the United States, Italy and Spain. T cells, B-cell-depleted T cells, or PBMCs supplied cDNA or gDNA.

Original analysis: Amplified reference gene primers provided the basis for estimating nucleated cell counts. Using immunoSEQ multiplex PCR, the repertoire was profiled, and TCRdb retains in-frame clones only, with some absent. V and J calls and clone size are those listed in that table; D and trimming were worked out from the DNA. The sample holds 65,000 to 85,000 clones; around 79% are singletons and the top ten take around 5.8%. Sequencing was performed on peripheral blood. The chain couples TRBV7-2 to TRBJ2-2, with 8 bases aligning to TRBD2. This TCR derives from a man aged 50 to 60 with active or convalescent COVID-19. The CDR3 DNA is TGTGCCAGCAGCTTAGCAGCGGGGGCCGCGGGCGGGGAGCTGTTTTTT. Translated, it gives CASSLAAGAAGGELFF. The variable domain in full, with the rest retrieved from reference TRBV7-2 and TRBJ2-2, is GAGVSQSPSNKVTEKGKDVELRCDPISGHTALYWYRQSLGQGLEFLIYFQGNSAPDKSGLPSDRFSAERTGGSVSTLTIQRTQQEDSAVYLCASSLAAGAAGGELFFGEGSRLTVL.